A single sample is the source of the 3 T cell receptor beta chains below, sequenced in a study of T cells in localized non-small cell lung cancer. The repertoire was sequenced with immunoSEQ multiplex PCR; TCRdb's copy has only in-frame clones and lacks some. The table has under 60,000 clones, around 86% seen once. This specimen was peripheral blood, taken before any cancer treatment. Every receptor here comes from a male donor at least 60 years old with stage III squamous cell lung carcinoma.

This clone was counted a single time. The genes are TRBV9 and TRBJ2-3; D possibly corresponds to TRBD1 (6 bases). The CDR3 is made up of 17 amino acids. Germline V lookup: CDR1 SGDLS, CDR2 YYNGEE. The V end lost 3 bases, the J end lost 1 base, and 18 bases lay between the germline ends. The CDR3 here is CASSGIHREEGTDTQYF. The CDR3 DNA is TGTGCCAGCAGCGGTATTCACAGGGAAGAGGGCACAGATACGCAGTATTTT.

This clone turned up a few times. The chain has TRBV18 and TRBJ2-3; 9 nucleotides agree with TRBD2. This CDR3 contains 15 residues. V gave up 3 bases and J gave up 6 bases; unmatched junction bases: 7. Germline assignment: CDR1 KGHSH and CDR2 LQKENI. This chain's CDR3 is CASSPSGGLHDTQYF. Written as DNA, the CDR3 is TGTGCCAGCTCACCTAGCGGGGGACTTCACGATACGCAGTATTTT.

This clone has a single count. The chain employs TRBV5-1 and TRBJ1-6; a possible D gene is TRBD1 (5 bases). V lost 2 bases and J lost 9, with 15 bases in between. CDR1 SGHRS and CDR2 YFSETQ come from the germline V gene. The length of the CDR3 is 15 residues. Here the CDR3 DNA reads TGCGCCAGCAGCTTTGAAAGGGGACGGGTTTCACCCCTCCACTTT. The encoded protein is CASSFERGRVSPLHF.